This T cell receptor beta chain emerged from a study of T cells after yellow fever vaccination. Whole-study context: Preparing low-cell-number fractions relied on SMART-Seq v4 Ultra Low Input.

Overall study results and limits: Reappearance after the booster was seen for most primary-vaccination clones, at 95% to 96% CD4 and more than 80% CD8.

The CDR3 consists of 17 residues. Germline V gives CDR1 LGHDT, CDR2 YNNKEL (reference sequence). With 4 bases clipped from V and 5 bases from J, the junction kept 14 bases outside the gene matches. In regard to this clonotype: As yet, its antigen is unknown.

TCRdb itself ran the 5' RACE reads through MiXCR, one entry per CDR3 protein. The sample includes over 300,000 distinct CDR3 sequences, roughly 3.5% seen only once; the top ten take around 22%. This TCR came from a man younger than 30 who received the YFV17D yellow fever vaccine. The chain joins TRBV3-1 to TRBJ2-3; TRBD1 matches 8 bases. The sample consisted of PBMCs, taken on the day of the yellow fever booster vaccination. CDR3 loop: CASSPGVQGAWIDTQYF. The CDR3 nucleotides read TGTGCCAGCAGCCCAGGGGTTCAGGGGGCTTGGATAGATACGCAGTATTTT.